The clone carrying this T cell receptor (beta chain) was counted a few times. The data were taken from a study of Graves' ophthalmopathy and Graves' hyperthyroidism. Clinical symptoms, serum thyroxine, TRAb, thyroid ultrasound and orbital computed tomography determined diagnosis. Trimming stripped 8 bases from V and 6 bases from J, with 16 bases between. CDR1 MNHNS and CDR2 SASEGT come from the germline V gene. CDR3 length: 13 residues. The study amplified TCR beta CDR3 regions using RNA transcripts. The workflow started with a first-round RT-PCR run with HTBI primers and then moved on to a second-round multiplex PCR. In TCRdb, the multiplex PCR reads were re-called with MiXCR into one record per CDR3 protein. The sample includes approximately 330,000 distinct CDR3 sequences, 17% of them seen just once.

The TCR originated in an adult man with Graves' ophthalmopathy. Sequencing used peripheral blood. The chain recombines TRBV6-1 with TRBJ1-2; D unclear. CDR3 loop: CASQMEPHDGYTF. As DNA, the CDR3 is TGTGCCAGCCAGATGGAGCCCCATGATGGCTACACCTTC.